A selection of T cell receptor beta chains follows, all from one sample in a study of blood T cells in healthy people across ages. TCRdb processed the 5' RACE reads anew with MiXCR; each CDR3 protein has one entry. The profile shows approximately 800,000 distinct CDR3 sequences, about a quarter of them singletons. These data were also filed under a second study, of T cells of mothers and their children.

Specimen: blood. The source of these receptors is a boy younger than 18 in good health. The CDR3 runs from the conserved cysteine through the conserved F or W. The order of the fields is J gene, D gene, clone size, V gene, CDR3 protein, CDR3 DNA. D genes are given only for firm matches. Size is stated for part of the rows, as once, few or many counts, or as a class when the clone is expanded.

TRBJ2-5 - few TRBV27 CASSLSGPSVQYF TGTGCCAGCAGTTTATCGGGGCCTAGCGTGCAGTACTTC
TRBJ1-1 - - TRBV18 CASSPLAGYMNTEAFF TGTGCCAGCTCACCGCTGGCAGGGTACATGAACACTGAAGCTTTCTTT
TRBJ2-1 - few TRBV28 CASSFLQYRTDEQFF TGTGCCAGCAGTTTTCTTCAATACCGAACCGATGAGCAGTTCTTC
TRBJ1-4 - - TRBV5-5 CASSFHRAEKLFF TGTGCCAGCAGCTTCCACAGGGCTGAAAAACTGTTTTTT
TRBJ1-2 - - TRBV5-1 CASGAGTENYGYTF TGCGCCAGCGGGGCCGGGACGGAAAACTATGGCTACACCTTC
TRBJ2-7 - - TRBV29-1 CSVVGTSGEQYF TGCAGCGTTGTCGGCACTTCGGGCGAGCAGTACTTC
TRBJ2-7 - - TRBV6-5 CASRPGPGPYEQYF TGTGCCAGCAGGCCGGGACCAGGCCCTTACGAGCAGTACTTC
TRBJ2-5 TRBD2 few TRBV10-3 CAIGEAAGGQETQYF TGTGCCATCGGTGAGGCAGCGGGGGGACAAGAGACCCAGTACTTC
TRBJ1-1 - - TRBV6-2/TRBV6-3 CASSYSPEEMNTEAFF TGTGCCAGCAGTTACTCGCCCGAGGAGATGAACACTGAAGCTTTCTTT
TRBJ2-2 TRBD2 - TRBV6-5 CASRTGLVTGELFF TGTGCCAGCAGGACGGGACTAGTTACCGGGGAGCTGTTTTTT
TRBJ2-7 - - TRBV28 CASSASPDYEQYF TGTGCCAGCAGTGCATCCCCCGACTACGAGCAGTACTTC
TRBJ1-6 - - TRBV27 CASSRRDALSPLHF TGTGCCAGCAGCCGCCGAGACGCCCTTTCACCCCTCCACTTT
TRBJ2-5 - many TRBV29-1 CSVEKGRETQYF TGCAGCGTTGAGAAGGGGAGAGAGACCCAGTACTTC
TRBJ2-1 TRBD2 - TRBV7-2 CASNYRGGGEQFF TGTGCCAGCAACTACCGGGGGGGTGGTGAGCAGTTCTTC
TRBJ1-4 - once TRBV12-3/TRBV12-4 CALRGIDNEKLFF TGTGCCCTTCGGGGTATCGACAATGAAAAACTGTTTTTT
TRBJ2-1 - - TRBV19 CASSRLAGAPILYNEQFF TGTGCCAGTAGTAGACTTGCGGGCGCACCTATCCTCTACAATGAGCAGTTCTTC
TRBJ2-3 TRBD2 - TRBV20-1 CSARDRVAGVSTDTQYF TGCAGTGCTAGAGATCGAGTGGCGGGGGTTAGCACAGATACGCAGTATTTT
TRBJ1-5 - few TRBV7-6 CAGSLGPGINNQPQHF TGTGCCGGCAGCTTAGGGCCAGGAATTAACAATCAGCCCCAGCATTTT
TRBJ1-6 - - TRBV19 CASTRDPGSPLHF TGTGCCAGTACAAGGGATCCGGGGTCACCCCTCCACTTT
TRBJ2-5 - many TRBV12-3/TRBV12-4 CASSWGEKETQYF TGTGCCAGCAGCTGGGGGGAGAAGGAGACCCAGTACTTC
TRBJ1-2 TRBD1 - TRBV7-9 CASSPDRGGNYGYTF TGTGCCAGCAGCCCTGACAGGGGCGGGAACTATGGCTACACCTTC
TRBJ2-7 - - TRBV7-2 CASSLARGVSYEQYF TGTGCCAGCAGCTTAGCCAGGGGCGTCTCCTACGAGCAGTACTTC
TRBJ1-2 - few TRBV7-9 CASSLEGGTIGYTF TGTGCCAGCAGCTTAGAAGGCGGGACTATCGGCTACACCTTC
TRBJ1-4 - few TRBV28 CASSSLRGPTNEKLFF TGTGCCAGCAGTTCCCTCCGGGGGCCCACTAATGAAAAACTGTTTTTT
TRBJ2-5 TRBD2 - TRBV6-5 CASSYRGLATGQETQYF TGTGCCAGCAGTTATCGCGGACTAGCGACAGGCCAAGAGACCCAGTACTTC
TRBJ1-4 - - TRBV24-1 CATSDLLRANEKLFF TGTGCCACCAGTGATTTGCTCAGGGCCAATGAAAAACTGTTTTTT
TRBJ2-5 - few TRBV28 CASSSAGERSTQETQYF TGTGCCAGCAGCTCGGCCGGGGAGCGGTCGACCCAAGAGACCCAGTACTTC
TRBJ1-1 - - TRBV9 CASSATRWNTEAFF TGTGCCAGCAGCGCGACCAGATGGAACACTGAAGCTTTCTTT
TRBJ2-5 - - TRBV20-1 CSASQRETQYF TGCAGTGCTAGCCAGAGGGAGACCCAGTACTTC
TRBJ1-1 TRBD1 - TRBV24-1 CAAADRGSTEAFF TGTGCCGCGGCCGACAGGGGATCCACTGAAGCTTTCTTT
TRBJ1-2 - few TRBV20-1 CSAARQEGGYGYTF TGCAGTGCTGCCCGACAGGAGGGAGGCTATGGCTACACCTTC
TRBJ2-3 TRBD2 - TRBV5-1 CASHHQAGDTDTQYF TGCGCCAGCCATCACCAAGCGGGGGACACAGATACGCAGTATTTT
TRBJ2-3 - - TRBV7-8 CASSWARGSSTDTQYF TGTGCCAGCAGCTGGGCGCGGGGTTCTAGCACAGATACGCAGTATTTT
TRBJ1-2 TRBD1 - TRBV29-1 CSVYRDRDAYGYTF TGCAGCGTCTACCGGGACAGGGATGCCTATGGCTACACCTTC
TRBJ2-5 TRBD2 - TRBV7-9 CASSLVGLAGSETQYF TGTGCCAGCAGCTTGGTGGGTCTAGCGGGATCAGAGACCCAGTACTTC
TRBJ2-5 - - TRBV3-1 CASSQVYKGPTQETQYF TGTGCCAGCAGCCAAGTGTATAAGGGCCCAACGCAAGAGACCCAGTACTTC
TRBJ1-5 TRBD1 few TRBV10-3 CAFSGQGPTQPQHF TGTGCCTTCAGTGGACAGGGTCCGACTCAGCCCCAGCATTTT
TRBJ1-6 TRBD1 - TRBV6-6 CASGDRGPYNSPLHF TGTGCCAGCGGAGACAGGGGCCCTTATAATTCACCCCTCCACTTT
TRBJ1-4 - - TRBV3-1 CASSQVRGVNEKPFF TGTGCCAGCAGCCAAGTCAGGGGTGTTAATGAAAAACCGTTTTTT
TRBJ2-5 TRBD2 few TRBV20-1 CSARRNVQRGPLETQYF TGCAGTGCTAGGAGAAATGTGCAGCGGGGGCCCTTAGAGACCCAGTACTTC
TRBJ2-2 - - TRBV12-3/TRBV12-4 CASSFPYGGFTGELFF TGTGCCAGCAGTTTCCCTTACGGGGGTTTCACCGGGGAGCTGTTTTTT